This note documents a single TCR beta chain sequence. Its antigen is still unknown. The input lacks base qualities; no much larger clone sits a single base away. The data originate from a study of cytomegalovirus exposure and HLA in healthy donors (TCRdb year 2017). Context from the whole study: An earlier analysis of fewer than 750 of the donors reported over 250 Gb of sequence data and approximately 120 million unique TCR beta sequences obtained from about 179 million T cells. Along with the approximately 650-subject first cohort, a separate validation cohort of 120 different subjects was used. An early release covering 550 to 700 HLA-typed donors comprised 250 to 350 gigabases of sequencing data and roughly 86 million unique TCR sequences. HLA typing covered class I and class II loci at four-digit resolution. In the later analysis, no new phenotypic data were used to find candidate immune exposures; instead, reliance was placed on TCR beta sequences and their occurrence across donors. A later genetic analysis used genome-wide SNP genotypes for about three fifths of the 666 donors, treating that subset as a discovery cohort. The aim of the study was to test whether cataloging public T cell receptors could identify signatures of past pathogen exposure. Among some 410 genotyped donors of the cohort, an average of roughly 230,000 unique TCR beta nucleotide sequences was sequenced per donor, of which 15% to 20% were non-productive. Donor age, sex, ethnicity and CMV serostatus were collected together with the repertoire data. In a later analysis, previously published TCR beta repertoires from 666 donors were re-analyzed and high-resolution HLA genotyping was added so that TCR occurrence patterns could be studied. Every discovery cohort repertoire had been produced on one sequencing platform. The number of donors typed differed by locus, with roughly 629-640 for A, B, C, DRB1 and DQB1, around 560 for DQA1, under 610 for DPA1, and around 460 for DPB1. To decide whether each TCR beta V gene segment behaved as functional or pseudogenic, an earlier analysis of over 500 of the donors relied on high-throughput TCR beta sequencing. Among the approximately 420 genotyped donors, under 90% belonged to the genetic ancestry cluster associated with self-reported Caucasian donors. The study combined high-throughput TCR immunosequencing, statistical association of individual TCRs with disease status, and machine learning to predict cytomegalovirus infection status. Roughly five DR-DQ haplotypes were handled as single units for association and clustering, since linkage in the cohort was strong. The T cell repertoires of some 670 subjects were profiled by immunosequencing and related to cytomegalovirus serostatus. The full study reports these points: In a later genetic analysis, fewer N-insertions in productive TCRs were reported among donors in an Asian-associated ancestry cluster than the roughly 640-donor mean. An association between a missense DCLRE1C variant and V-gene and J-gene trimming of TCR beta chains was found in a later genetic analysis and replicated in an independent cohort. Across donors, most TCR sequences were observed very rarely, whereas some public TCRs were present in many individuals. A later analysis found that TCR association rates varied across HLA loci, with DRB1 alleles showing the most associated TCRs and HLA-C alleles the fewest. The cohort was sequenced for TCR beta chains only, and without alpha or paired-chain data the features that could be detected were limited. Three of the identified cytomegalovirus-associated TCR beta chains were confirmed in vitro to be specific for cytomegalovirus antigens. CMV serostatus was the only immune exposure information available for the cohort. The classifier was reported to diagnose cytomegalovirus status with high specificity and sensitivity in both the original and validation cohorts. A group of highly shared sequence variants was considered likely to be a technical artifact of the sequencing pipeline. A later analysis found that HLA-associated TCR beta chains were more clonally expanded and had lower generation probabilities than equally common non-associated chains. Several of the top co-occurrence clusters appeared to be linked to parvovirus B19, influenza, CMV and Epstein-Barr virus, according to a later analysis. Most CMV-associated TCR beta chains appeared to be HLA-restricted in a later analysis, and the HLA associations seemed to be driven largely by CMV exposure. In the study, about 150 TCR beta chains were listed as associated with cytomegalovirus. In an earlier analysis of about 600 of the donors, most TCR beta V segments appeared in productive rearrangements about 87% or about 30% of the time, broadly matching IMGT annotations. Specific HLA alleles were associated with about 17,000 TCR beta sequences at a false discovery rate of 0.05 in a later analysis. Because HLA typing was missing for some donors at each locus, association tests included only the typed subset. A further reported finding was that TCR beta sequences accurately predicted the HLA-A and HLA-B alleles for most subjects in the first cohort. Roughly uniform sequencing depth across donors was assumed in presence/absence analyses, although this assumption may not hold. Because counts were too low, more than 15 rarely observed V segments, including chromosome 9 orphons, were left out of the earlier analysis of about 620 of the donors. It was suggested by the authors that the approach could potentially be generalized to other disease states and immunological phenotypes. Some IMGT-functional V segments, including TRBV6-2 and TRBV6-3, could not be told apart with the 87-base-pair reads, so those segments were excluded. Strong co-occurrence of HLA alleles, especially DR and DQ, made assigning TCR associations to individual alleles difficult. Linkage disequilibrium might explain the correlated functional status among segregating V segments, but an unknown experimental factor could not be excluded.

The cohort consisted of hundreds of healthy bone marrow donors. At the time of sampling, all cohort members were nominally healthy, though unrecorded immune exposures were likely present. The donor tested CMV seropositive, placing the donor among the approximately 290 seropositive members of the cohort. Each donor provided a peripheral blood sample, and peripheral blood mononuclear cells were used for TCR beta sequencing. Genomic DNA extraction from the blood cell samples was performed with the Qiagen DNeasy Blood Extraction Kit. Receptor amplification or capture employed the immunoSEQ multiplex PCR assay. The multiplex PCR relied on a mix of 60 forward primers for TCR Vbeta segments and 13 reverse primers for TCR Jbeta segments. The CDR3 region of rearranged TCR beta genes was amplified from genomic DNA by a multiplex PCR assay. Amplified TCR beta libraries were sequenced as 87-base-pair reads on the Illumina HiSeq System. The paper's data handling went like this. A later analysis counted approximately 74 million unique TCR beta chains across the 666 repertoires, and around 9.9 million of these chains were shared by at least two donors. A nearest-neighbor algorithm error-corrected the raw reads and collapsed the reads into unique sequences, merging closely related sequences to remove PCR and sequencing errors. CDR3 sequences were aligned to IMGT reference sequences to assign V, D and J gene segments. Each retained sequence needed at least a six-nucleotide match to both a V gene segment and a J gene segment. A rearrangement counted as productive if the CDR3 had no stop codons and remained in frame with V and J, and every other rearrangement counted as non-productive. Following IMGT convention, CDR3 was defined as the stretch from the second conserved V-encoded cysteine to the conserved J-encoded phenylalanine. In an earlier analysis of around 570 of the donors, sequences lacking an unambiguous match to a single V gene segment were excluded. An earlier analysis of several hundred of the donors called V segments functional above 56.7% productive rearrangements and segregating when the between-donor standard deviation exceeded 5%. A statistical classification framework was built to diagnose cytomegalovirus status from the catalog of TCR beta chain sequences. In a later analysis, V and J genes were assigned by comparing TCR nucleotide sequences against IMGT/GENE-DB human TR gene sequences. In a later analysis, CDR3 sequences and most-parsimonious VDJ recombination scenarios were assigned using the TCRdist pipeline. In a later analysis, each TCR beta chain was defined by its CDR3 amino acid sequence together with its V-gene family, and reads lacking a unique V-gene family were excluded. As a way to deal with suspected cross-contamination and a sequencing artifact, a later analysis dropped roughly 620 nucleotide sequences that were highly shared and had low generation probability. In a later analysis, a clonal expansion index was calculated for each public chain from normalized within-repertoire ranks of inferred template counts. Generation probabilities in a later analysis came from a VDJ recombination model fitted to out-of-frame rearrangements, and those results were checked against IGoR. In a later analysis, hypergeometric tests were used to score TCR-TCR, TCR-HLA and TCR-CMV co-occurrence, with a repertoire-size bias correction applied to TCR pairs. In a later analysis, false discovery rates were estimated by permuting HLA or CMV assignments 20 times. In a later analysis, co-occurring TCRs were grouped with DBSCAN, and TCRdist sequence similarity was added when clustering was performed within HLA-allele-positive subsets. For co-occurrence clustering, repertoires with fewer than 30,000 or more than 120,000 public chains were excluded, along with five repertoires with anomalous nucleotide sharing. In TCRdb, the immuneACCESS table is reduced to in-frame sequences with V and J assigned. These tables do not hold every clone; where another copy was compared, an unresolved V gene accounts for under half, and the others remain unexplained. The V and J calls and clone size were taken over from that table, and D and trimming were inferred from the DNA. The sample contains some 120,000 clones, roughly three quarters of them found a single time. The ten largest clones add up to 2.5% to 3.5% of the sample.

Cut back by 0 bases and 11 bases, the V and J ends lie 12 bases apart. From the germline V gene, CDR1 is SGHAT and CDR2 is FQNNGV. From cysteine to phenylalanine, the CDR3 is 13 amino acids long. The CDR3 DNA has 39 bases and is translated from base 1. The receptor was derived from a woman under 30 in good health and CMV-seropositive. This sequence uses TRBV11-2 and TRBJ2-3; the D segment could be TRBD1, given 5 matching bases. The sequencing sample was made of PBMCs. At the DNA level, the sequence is TGTGCCAGCAGCTTAGACGGCAGGGTCAAGCAGTATTTT. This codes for CASSLDGRVKQYF.